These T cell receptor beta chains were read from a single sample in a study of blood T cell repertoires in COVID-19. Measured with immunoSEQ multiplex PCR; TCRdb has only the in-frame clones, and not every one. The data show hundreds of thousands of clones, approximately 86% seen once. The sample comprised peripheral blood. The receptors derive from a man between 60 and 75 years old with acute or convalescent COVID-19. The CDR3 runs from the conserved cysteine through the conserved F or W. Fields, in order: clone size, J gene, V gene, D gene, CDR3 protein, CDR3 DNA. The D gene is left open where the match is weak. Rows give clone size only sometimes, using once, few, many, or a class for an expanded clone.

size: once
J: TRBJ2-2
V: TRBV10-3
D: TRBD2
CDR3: CAISEAGTGTSNAGELFF
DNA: TGTGCCATCAGTGAGGCGGGGACCGGGACTAGTAACGCCGGGGAGCTGTTTTTT

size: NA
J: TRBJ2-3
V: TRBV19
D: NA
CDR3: CASTLGGFTDTQYF
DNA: TGTGCCAGTACCCTAGGAGGGTTCACAGATACGCAGTATTTT

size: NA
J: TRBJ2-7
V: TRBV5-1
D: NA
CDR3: CASSQNHEQYF
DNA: TGCGCCAGCAGCCAGAACCACGAGCAGTACTTC

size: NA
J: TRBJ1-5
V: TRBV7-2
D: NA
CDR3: CASSKGPTQPQHF
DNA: TGTGCCAGCAGCAAGGGGCCTACTCAGCCCCAGCATTTT

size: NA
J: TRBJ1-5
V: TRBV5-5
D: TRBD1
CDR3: CASSLGGTDVYNQPQHF
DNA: TGTGCCAGCAGCTTGGGTGGGACAGACGTGTACAATCAGCCCCAGCATTTT

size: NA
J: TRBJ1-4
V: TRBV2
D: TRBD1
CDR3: CASSTGQGNEKLFF
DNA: TGTGCCAGCAGTACAGGACAGGGCAATGAAAAACTGTTTTTT

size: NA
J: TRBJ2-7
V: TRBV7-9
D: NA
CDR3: CASSLAIAPPGEQYF
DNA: TGTGCCAGCAGCTTAGCTATCGCACCGCCGGGGGAGCAGTACTTC

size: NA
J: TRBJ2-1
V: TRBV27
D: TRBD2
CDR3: CASSVSGGARGQFF
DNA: TGTGCCAGCAGTGTAAGCGGGGGGGCTCGCGGGCAGTTCTTC

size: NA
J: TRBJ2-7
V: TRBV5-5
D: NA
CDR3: CASSLESLSEQYF
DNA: TGTGCCAGCAGCTTGGAATCCCTTAGCGAGCAGTACTTC

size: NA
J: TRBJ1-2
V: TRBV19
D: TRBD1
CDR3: CACSGQTGPIYTF
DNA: TGTGCCTGTTCGGGACAGACAGGACCTATCTACACCTTC

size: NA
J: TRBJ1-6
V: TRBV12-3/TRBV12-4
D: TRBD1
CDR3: CASSLSPGQGRVF
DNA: TGTGCCAGCAGTTTGTCCCCGGGACAGGGAAGAGTCTTT

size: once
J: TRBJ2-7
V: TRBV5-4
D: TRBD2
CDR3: CASSGTTLAGGAYEQYF
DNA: TGTGCCAGCAGCGGCACCACCCTAGCGGGGGGAGCTTACGAGCAGTACTTC

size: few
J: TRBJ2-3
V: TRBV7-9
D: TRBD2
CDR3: CASSLRDYTDTQYF
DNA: TGTGCCAGCAGCTTACGGGACTACACAGATACGCAGTATTTT

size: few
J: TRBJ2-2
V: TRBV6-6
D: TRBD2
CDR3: CASSPAPLIAGVGYTGELFF
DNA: TGTGCCAGCAGTCCCGCACCCCTGATAGCGGGGGTGGGGTACACCGGGGAGCTGTTTTTT

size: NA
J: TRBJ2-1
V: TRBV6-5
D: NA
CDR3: CASSYEGTHNEQFF
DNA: TGTGCCAGCAGTTACGAGGGAACCCACAATGAGCAGTTCTTC

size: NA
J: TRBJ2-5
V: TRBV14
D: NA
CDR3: CASSLYARQFQETQYF
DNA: TGTGCCAGCAGTCTTTACGCCAGACAGTTCCAAGAGACCCAGTACTTC

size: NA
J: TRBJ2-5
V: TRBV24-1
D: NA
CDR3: CATSATVAGETQYF
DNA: TGTGCCACCAGCGCCACGGTTGCGGGAGAGACCCAGTACTTC

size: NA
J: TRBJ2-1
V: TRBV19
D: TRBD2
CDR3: CASSIVGRGGFNNEQFF
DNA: TGTGCCAGTAGTATAGTAGGGCGGGGGGGCTTCAACAATGAGCAGTTCTTC

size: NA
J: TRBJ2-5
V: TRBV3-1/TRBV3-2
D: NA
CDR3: CASSQALPRGETQYF
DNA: TGTGCCAGCAGCCAGGCCCTGCCTAGGGGGGAGACCCAGTACTTC

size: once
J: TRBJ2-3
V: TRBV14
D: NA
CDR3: CASSQGSRVDTQYF
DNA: TGTGCCAGCAGCCAAGGCAGTCGGGTAGATACGCAGTATTTT

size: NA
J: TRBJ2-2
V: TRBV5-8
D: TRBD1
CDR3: CASQGQLRGTGELFF
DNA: TGTGCCAGCCAGGGACAGCTGAGAGGGACCGGGGAGCTGTTTTTT

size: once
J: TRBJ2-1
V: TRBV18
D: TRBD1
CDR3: CASSPSNVGQGGPEQFF
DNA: TGTGCCAGCTCACCATCAAATGTTGGACAGGGGGGTCCTGAGCAGTTCTTC

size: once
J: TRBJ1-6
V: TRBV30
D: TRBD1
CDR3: CAWSRGIDNSPLHF
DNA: TGTGCCTGGAGCAGGGGGATCGATAATTCACCCCTCCACTTT

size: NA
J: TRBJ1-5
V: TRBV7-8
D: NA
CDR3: CASSEDRQLYSNQPQHF
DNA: TGTGCCAGCAGCGAGGACAGACAACTTTATAGCAATCAGCCCCAGCATTTT

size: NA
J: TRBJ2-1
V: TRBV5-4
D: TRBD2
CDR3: CASSFTAGGGEQFF
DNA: TGTGCCAGCAGCTTTACCGCGGGCGGGGGTGAGCAGTTCTTC

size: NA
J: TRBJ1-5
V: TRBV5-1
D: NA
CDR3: CASSSFAGREVEPQHF
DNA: TGCGCCAGCAGCTCCTTCGCCGGCAGGGAAGTGGAGCCCCAGCATTTT

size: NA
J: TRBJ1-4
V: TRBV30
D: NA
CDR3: CAWSVLEKLFF
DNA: TGTGCCTGGAGTGTCTTGGAAAAACTGTTTTTT

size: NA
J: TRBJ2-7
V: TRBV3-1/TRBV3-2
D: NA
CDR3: CASSQVPGERSYEQYF
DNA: TGTGCCAGCAGCCAAGTCCCGGGGGAACGGTCCTACGAGCAGTACTTC

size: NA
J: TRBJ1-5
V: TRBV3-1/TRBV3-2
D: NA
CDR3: CASLGIESNQPQHF
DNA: TGTGCCAGCCTCGGGATAGAGAGCAATCAGCCCCAGCATTTT